Below are 17 T cell receptor beta chains sequenced from a single sample in a study of T-cell reconstitution after alpha-beta-depleted transplantation in children. The TCRbeta library was prepared with unique molecular identifiers. TCRdb called the PCR reads again in MiXCR, with one record for every CDR3 protein. The table includes roughly 490,000 distinct CDR3 sequences, 9.5% to 12% detected once. The specimen comprised PBMCs, mostly from graft donor cells, sampled 180 days after TCRalphabeta/CD19-depleted stem cell transplant. All receptors come from a female patient between 2 and 15 years old who had a stem cell transplant for aplastic anemia, so the T cells may come from the graft donor.

V is TRBV6-4 and J is TRBJ2-3; 13 nucleotides match TRBD2. The CDR3 is 21 amino acids. From germline, CDR1 is MRHNA and CDR2 SNTAGT. J gave up 5 bases and V 5 bases, and 22 bases lay outside the gene matches. The chain's CDR3 is CASSPAGLAGSTFRNRDTQYF. The CDR3 DNA reads TGTGCCAGCAGTCCGGCGGGACTAGCGGGAAGCACCTTTCGAAACCGAGATACGCAGTATTTT.

The J gene is TRBJ1-2, the V gene TRBV7-9; 7 bases match TRBD1. There are 15 residues in the CDR3. V shed 2 bases and J 4 bases; nucleotides not matched to a gene: 7. Germline CDR1 is SEHNR and CDR2 is FQNEAQ (reference sequence). CDR3 amino acids: CASSLSRQGAYGYTF. The CDR3 DNA reads as TGTGCCAGCAGCTTATCGAGACAGGGTGCCTATGGCTACACCTTC. Together with reference TRBV7-9 and TRBJ1-2, the CDR3 gives the full variable domain: DTGVSQNPRHKITKRGQNVTFRCDPISEHNRLYWYRQTLGQGPEFLTYFQNEAQLEKSRLLSDRFSAERPKGSFSTLEIQRTEQGDSAMYLCASSLSRQGAYGYTFGSGTRLTVV.

This chain joins TRBV5-1 and TRBJ2-3, with a weak D call TRBD2 (6 bases). V lost 3 bases, J lost 2 bases, and 13 bases lay in between. The CDR3 sequence is 15 residues long. Germline lookup yields CDR1 SGHRS and CDR2 YFSETQ. CDR3 in amino acids: CASSSAGRATDTQYF. The CDR3 DNA sequence: TGCGCCAGCAGCTCGGCCGGGAGAGCCACAGATACGCAGTATTTT.

This clonotype was observed many times. The chain couples TRBV12-3 or TRBV12-4 to TRBJ1-2, with D unresolved. This CDR3 has 13 residues. Trimming removed 7 bases from V and 4 bases from J, with 13 bases in between. The CDR3 spells CASNVALAYGYTF. CDR3 sequence (DNA): TGTGCCAGCAACGTAGCTCTCGCCTATGGCTACACCTTC.

This clonotype was counted only a few times. The chain links TRBV2 to TRBJ2-3; D may match TRBD1 or TRBD2 (5 bases each). CDR3 length: 18 amino acids. Trimming took off 6 bases at V and 11 bases at J, with 33 bases between the two ends. CDR1 SNHLY and CDR2 FYNNEI come from the germline V gene. CDR3 in DNA: TGTGCCAGCAGCGACTGGAGATCTCCGGGACCTAGGGGCCTGGGGCAGTATTTT. This sequence encodes CASSDWRSPGPRGLGQYF.

V gene TRBV7-3 combines with J gene TRBJ2-1, with TRBD1 identical over 7 bases. V was pared by 1 base and J by 3 bases, with 12 bases of the junction left unmatched. Germline V gives CDR1 SGHTA, CDR2 FQGTGA. The CDR3 totals 18 residues. The CDR3 sequence is CASSLKTGDSPSYNEQFF. CDR3 nucleotides: TGTGCCAGCAGCTTAAAAACCGGGGACAGCCCGAGCTACAATGAGCAGTTCTTC.

This clonotype has a count of ten or more. This sequence joins TRBV7-9 and TRBJ2-7; D is uncertain. V was pared by 0 bases and J by 5 bases, with 14 bases between. The CDR3 spans 15 residues. Germline CDR1 reads SEHNR; CDR2 reads FQNEAQ (reference sequence). The DNA of the CDR3 is TGTGCCAGCAGCTTAGCCGCAGGTGGAGTGCACGAGCAGTACGTC. Protein sequence: CASSLAAGGVHEQYV.

The chain recombines TRBV11-2 with TRBJ2-5; D might be TRBD1 (6 bases). Germline V gene lookup returns CDR1 SGHAT and CDR2 FQNNGV. The CDR3 extends over 18 amino acids. V was cut by 3 bases and J by 2 bases, with 22 bases left in between. CDR3 residues: CASSFFATRLQGQETQYF. The CDR3 DNA is TGTGCCAGCAGCTTTTTTGCGACCCGACTACAGGGACAAGAGACCCAGTACTTC.

This clonotype was found a few times. This rearrangement joins TRBV12-3 or TRBV12-4 to TRBJ2-7; 13 bases are shared with TRBD2. V lost 1 base and J lost 2; bases outside the gene matches: 5. This CDR3 has 17 amino acids. The CDR3 coding sequence is TGTGCCAGCAGTTTAGTGGGACTAGCGGGAACAGCCTACGAGCAGTACTTC. This gives the protein CASSLVGLAGTAYEQYF.

The chain uses TRBV4-1 and TRBJ2-7; D perhaps matches TRBD2 (6 bases). The V and J ends lost 2 bases and 4 bases respectively, with 15 bases between them. The CDR3 sequence is 15 residues long. Germline-derived CDR1 and CDR2 are MGHRA and YSYEKL. This CDR3 is CASSQLAGPPYEQYV. In DNA form, the CDR3 reads TGCGCCAGCAGCCAATTGGCGGGGCCTCCATACGAGCAGTACGTC.

The rearrangement joins TRBV5-1 to TRBJ1-5, with D tentatively TRBD1 (5 bases). V dropped 0 bases and J dropped 1 base, with 11 bases sitting between them. Per the germline V gene, CDR1 is SGHRS and CDR2 is YFSETQ. The CDR3 is made up of 16 amino acids. The chain's CDR3 is CASSLAGSGSNQPQHF. In nucleotides, the CDR3 is TGCGCCAGCAGCTTGGCCGGGTCAGGGAGCAATCAGCCCCAGCATTTT.

The genes are TRBV19 and TRBJ2-3, with 12 bases matching TRBD2. The J segment lost 4 bases and the V segment lost 0 bases, leaving 5 bases of the junction unmatched. This CDR3 comprises 17 residues. Germline V CDR1 and CDR2: LNHDA, SQIVND (reference sequence). Written as DNA, the CDR3 is TGTGCCAGTAGTATAGAGTTACTAGCGGGAGGACCAGATACGCAGTATTTT. This codes for CASSIELLAGGPDTQYF.

The rearrangement links TRBV5-1 to TRBJ2-1; TRBD2 agrees at 14 bases. CDR3 length: 16 amino acids. Germline CDR1 is SGHRS and CDR2 is YFSETQ. V was pared by 4 bases and J by 7 bases, with 7 bases of the junction left unmatched. The CDR3 region has the DNA TGCGCCAGCAGCCGCGGGACTAGCGGGAGTTTGAATGAGCAGTTCTTC. Translation gives CASSRGTSGSLNEQFF.

This clonotype was picked up a small number of times. CDR3 coding DNA: TGTGCCAGCAGCCTCCGTCTGAACTACGAGCAGTACTTC. Protein sequence: CASSLRLNYEQYF. V usage is TRBV3-1 and J usage is TRBJ2-7; D is unclear. The CDR3 has 13 residues. Germline CDR1 is LGHDT and CDR2 is YNNKEL (reference sequence). Trimming shortened V by 4 bases and J by 3 bases, and 10 bases separated the two germline ends.

In its sample, this clonotype was seen a few times. V usage is TRBV12-3 or TRBV12-4 and J usage is TRBJ1-1; TRBD1 aligns across 8 bases. The CDR3 is 15 amino acids. V lost 6 bases, J lost 1 base, and 7 bases stayed unmatched. CDR3 loop: CASSPRDRTNTEAFF. In DNA, the CDR3 is TGTGCCAGCAGCCCCCGGGACAGGACGAACACTGAAGCTTTCTTT.

This clonotype was counted a few times. The chain couples TRBV3-1 to TRBJ1-5; D is uncertain. The CDR3 covers 13 residues. Germline assignment: CDR1 LGHDT and CDR2 YNNKEL (reference sequence). Trimming cost V 1 base and J 9 bases, with 10 bases left between them. In nucleotides, the CDR3 is TGTGCCAGCAGCCAAGCAGTGGGATTGCCCCAGCATTTT. Amino acids: CASSQAVGLPQHF.

This clonotype has only a few counts. The chain employs TRBV25-1 and TRBJ1-1; D not resolved. V lost 6 bases and J lost 1, with 3 bases in between. The germline V gene has CDR1 MGHDK and CDR2 SYGVNS. The CDR3 extends over 11 amino acids. The CDR3 DNA reads TGTGCCAGCAGGGAGAACACTGAAGCTTTCTTT. This translates into CASRENTEAFF.